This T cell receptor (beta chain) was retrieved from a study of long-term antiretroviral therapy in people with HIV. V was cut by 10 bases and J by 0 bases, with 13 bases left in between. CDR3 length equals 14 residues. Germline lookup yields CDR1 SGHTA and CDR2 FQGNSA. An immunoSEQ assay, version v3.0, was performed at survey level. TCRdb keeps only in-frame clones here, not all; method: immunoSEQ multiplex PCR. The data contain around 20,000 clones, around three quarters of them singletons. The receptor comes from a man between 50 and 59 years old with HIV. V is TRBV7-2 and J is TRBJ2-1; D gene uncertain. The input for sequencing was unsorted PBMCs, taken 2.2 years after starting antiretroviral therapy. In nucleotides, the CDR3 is TGTGCCACACACGGCTCGAACTCCTACAATGAGCAGTTCTTC. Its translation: CATHGSNSYNEQFF.